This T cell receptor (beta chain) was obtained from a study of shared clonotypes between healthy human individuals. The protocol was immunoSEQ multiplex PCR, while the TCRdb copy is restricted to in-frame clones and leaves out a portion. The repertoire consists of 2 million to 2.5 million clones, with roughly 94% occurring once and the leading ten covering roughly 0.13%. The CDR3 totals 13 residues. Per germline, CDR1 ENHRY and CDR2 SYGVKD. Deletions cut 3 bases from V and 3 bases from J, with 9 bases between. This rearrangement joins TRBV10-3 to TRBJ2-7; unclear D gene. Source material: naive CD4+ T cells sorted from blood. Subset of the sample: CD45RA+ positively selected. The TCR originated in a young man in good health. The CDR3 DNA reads TGTGCCATCAGTGATGGACCGGACTACGAGCAGTACTTC. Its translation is CAISDGPDYEQYF.